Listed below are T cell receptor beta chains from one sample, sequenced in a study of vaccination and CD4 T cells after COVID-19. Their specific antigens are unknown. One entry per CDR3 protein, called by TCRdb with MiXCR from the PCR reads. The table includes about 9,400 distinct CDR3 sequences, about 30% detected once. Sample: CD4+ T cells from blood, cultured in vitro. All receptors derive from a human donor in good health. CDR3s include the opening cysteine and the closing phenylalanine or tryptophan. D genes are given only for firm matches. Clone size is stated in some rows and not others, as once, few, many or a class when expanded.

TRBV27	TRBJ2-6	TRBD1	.	CASRWQGAIGANVLTF	TGTGCCAGCAGGTGGCAGGGGGCGATAGGGGCCAACGTCCTGACTTTC
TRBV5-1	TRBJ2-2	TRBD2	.	CASSPRPVAGVTGELFF	TGCGCCAGCAGCCCGAGGCCTGTAGCGGGAGTCACCGGGGAGCTGTTTTTT
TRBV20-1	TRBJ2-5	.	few	CSARVVYQETQYF	TGCAGTGCTAGAGTTGTATACCAAGAGACCCAGTACTTC
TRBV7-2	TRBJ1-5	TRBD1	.	CASSSRTGQPQHF	TGTGCCAGCAGCTCCAGGACAGGGCAGCCCCAGCATTTT
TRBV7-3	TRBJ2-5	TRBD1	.	CASSFSHGTGARQETQYF	TGTGCCAGCAGCTTCTCTCACGGGACAGGGGCGCGCCAAGAGACCCAGTACTTC
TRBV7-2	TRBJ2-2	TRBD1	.	CASSLGTAINTGELFF	TGTGCCAGCAGCCTGGGGACAGCGATAAACACCGGGGAGCTGTTTTTT
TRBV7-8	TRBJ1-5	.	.	CASSSHRRNSNQPQHF	TGTGCCAGCAGCTCCCACAGGAGAAATAGCAATCAGCCCCAGCATTTT
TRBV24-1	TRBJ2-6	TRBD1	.	CATSDQTGDGANVLAF	TGTGCCACCAGTGACCAGACAGGGGACGGGGCCAACGTCCTGGCTTTC
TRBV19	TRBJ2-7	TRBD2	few	CASNALADPFEQYF	TGTGCCAGTAATGCCCTAGCGGATCCCTTCGAGCAGTACTTC
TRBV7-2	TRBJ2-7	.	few	CASSFHAEQYF	TGTGCCAGCAGCTTTCATGCCGAGCAGTACTTC
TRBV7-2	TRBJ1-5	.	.	CASSQTGRRQPQHF	TGTGCCAGCAGCCAGACCGGAAGACGTCAGCCCCAGCATTTT
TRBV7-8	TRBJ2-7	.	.	CASSLGQPWEKSYEQYF	TGTGCCAGCAGCTTAGGCCAGCCATGGGAGAAAAGCTACGAGCAGTACTTC
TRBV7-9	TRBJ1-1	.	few	CASSLEGGTEAFF	TGTGCCAGCAGCTTAGAGGGGGGGACTGAAGCTTTCTTT
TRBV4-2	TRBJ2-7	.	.	CVRGPQPYEQYF	TGTGTACGGGGGCCGCAACCCTACGAGCAGTACTTC
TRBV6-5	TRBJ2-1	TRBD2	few	CASSSTSGSYNEQFF	TGTGCCAGCAGTTCGACTAGCGGGAGCTACAATGAGCAGTTCTTC
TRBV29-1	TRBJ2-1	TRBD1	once	CSSGTGGAFSNEQFF	TGCAGCTCCGGGACAGGGGGCGCGTTTAGTAATGAGCAGTTCTTC
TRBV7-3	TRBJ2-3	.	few	CASSIRRTDTQYF	TGTGCCAGCAGCATACGTAGGACAGATACGCAGTATTTT
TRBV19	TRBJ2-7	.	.	CASSPGLYEQYF	TGTGCCAGTAGCCCCGGGCTCTACGAGCAGTACTTC
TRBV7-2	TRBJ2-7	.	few	CASSLGHRIRAEQYF	TGTGCCAGCAGCTTAGGGCACCGAATAAGGGCCGAGCAGTACTTC
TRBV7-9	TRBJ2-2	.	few	CASSPLGGRTGELFF	TGTGCCAGCAGCCCGCTTGGGGGGCGCACCGGGGAGCTGTTTTTT
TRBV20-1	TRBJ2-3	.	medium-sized	CSARDSMGTDTQYF	TGCAGTGCTAGAGATAGCATGGGCACAGATACGCAGTATTTT
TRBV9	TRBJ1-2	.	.	CASSPSPWGLGEGYGYTF	TGTGCCAGCAGCCCATCCCCTTGGGGGCTGGGAGAAGGCTATGGCTACACCTTC
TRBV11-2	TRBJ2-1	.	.	CASSPVRGPSYNEQFF	TGTGCCAGCAGCCCCGTGCGGGGTCCTTCCTACAATGAGCAGTTCTTC
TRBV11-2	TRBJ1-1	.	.	CASSSPLGSMNTEAFF	TGTGCCAGCAGCTCCCCCCTAGGGAGCATGAACACTGAAGCTTTCTTT
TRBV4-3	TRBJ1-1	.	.	CASSPQQGLNTEAFF	TGCGCCAGCAGCCCCCAACAGGGATTGAACACTGAAGCTTTCTTT
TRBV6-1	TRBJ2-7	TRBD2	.	CASIGPGTSHEQYF	TGTGCCAGCATAGGCCCGGGGACTAGTCACGAGCAGTACTTC